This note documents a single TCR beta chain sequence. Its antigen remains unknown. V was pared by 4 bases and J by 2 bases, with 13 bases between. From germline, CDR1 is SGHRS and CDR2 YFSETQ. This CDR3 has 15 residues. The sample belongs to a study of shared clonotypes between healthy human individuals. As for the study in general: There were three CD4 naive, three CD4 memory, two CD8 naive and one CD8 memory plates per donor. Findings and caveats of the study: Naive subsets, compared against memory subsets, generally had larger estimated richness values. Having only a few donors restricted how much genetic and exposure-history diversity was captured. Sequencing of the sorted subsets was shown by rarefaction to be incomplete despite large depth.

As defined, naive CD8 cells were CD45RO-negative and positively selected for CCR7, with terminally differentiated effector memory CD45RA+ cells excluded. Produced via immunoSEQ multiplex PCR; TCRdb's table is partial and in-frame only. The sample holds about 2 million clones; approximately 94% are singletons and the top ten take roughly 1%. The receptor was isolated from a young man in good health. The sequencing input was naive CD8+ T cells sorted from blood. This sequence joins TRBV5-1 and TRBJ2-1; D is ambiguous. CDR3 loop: CASSPTTGPYNEQFF. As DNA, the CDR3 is TGCGCCAGCAGCCCAACAACGGGTCCCTACAATGAGCAGTTCTTC.